Listed below are T cell receptor beta chains from one sample, sequenced in a study of Graves' ophthalmopathy and Graves' hyperthyroidism. TCRdb independently ran MiXCR on the multiplex PCR reads; one entry per CDR3 protein. The repertoire includes about 660,000 distinct CDR3 sequences, roughly two fifths of them detected once, and 3.3% sits in the top ten. The sequencing input was peripheral blood. Receptors were obtained from an adult man with Graves' ophthalmopathy. The CDR3 runs from the conserved cysteine through the conserved F or W. D genes are given only for firm matches. Clone size is stated in some rows and not others, as once, few, many or a class when expanded.

cdr3_length: 15
clone_size: .
d_call: TRBD2
v_call: TRBV11-3
j_call: TRBJ2-5
cdr3_aa: CASSLVSGGWDTQYF
cdr3_nt: TGTGCCAGCAGCTTAGTAAGCGGGGGCTGGGATACGCAGTACTTC

cdr3_length: 15
clone_size: many
d_call: .
v_call: TRBV7-6
j_call: TRBJ1-5
cdr3_aa: CASSAGTGPGVPQHF
cdr3_nt: TGTGCCAGCAGCGCCGGGACCGGGCCTGGGGTTCCCCAGCATTTT

cdr3_length: 16
clone_size: .
d_call: .
v_call: TRBV7-8
j_call: TRBJ2-2
cdr3_aa: CASSPAGGGNTGELFF
cdr3_nt: TGTGCCAGCAGCCCAGCAGGGGGGGGGAACACCGGGGAGCTGTTTTTT

cdr3_length: 16
clone_size: .
d_call: TRBD1
v_call: TRBV6-5
j_call: TRBJ2-7
cdr3_aa: CANTHKSGTGTGEQYF
cdr3_nt: TGTGCCAACACTCATAAATCCGGGACAGGGACCGGCGAGCAGTACTTC

cdr3_length: 13
clone_size: many
d_call: TRBD1
v_call: TRBV15
j_call: TRBJ2-7
cdr3_aa: CATSRDRSYEQYF
cdr3_nt: TGTGCCACCAGCCGGGACAGGTCCTACGAGCAGTACTTC

cdr3_length: 13
clone_size: many
d_call: .
v_call: TRBV6-2/TRBV6-3
j_call: TRBJ1-1
cdr3_aa: CASSFQVGTEAFF
cdr3_nt: TGTGCCAGCAGTTTCCAGGTGGGCACTGAAGCTTTCTTT

cdr3_length: 17
clone_size: many
d_call: .
v_call: TRBV5-8
j_call: TRBJ1-5
cdr3_aa: CASSLWAGPYSNQPQHF
cdr3_nt: TGTGCCAGCAGCTTATGGGCAGGGCCGTATAGCAATCAGCCCCAGCATTTT

cdr3_length: 14
clone_size: many
d_call: .
v_call: TRBV14
j_call: TRBJ2-5
cdr3_aa: CASSQAWTGETQYF
cdr3_nt: TGTGCCAGCAGCCAAGCCTGGACGGGGGAGACCCAGTACTTC

cdr3_length: 14
clone_size: .
d_call: TRBD1
v_call: TRBV5-4
j_call: TRBJ2-5
cdr3_aa: CASRLTGGMETQYF
cdr3_nt: TGTGCCAGCAGGCTGACAGGGGGCATGGAGACCCAGTACTTC

cdr3_length: 16
clone_size: many
d_call: TRBD1
v_call: TRBV7-6
j_call: TRBJ1-4
cdr3_aa: CASSSTNRGRGEKLFF
cdr3_nt: TGTGCCAGCAGCTCCACAAACAGGGGGCGCGGTGAAAAACTGTTTTTT

cdr3_length: 16
clone_size: few
d_call: .
v_call: TRBV4-3
j_call: TRBJ1-5
cdr3_aa: CASSQDKGVDNQPQHF
cdr3_nt: TGCGCCAGCAGCCAAGATAAGGGGGTAGACAATCAGCCCCAGCATTTT

cdr3_length: 14
clone_size: .
d_call: TRBD2
v_call: TRBV20-1
j_call: TRBJ2-7
cdr3_aa: CSAARGGSLYEQYF
cdr3_nt: TGCAGTGCAGCCCGCGGCGGGAGTCTCTACGAGCAGTACTTC

cdr3_length: 13
clone_size: .
d_call: .
v_call: TRBV10-3
j_call: TRBJ1-6
cdr3_aa: CASREGGISPLHF
cdr3_nt: TGTGCCTCGAGGGAGGGGGGAATTTCACCCCTCCACTTT

cdr3_length: 14
clone_size: many
d_call: .
v_call: TRBV5-8
j_call: TRBJ1-1
cdr3_aa: CASSTDIQNTEAFF
cdr3_nt: TGTGCCAGCAGCACCGACATACAGAACACTGAAGCTTTCTTT

cdr3_length: 13
clone_size: few
d_call: .
v_call: TRBV6-6
j_call: TRBJ1-4
cdr3_aa: CASSYSSDTSLFF
cdr3_nt: TGTGCCAGCAGTTACTCGAGTGATACTTCCCTGTTTTTT

cdr3_length: 13
clone_size: many
d_call: .
v_call: TRBV7-3
j_call: TRBJ2-5
cdr3_aa: CASSQARQETQYF
cdr3_nt: TGTGCCAGCAGCCAGGCCAGACAAGAGACCCAGTACTTC